The clone carrying this T cell receptor beta chain was seen more than once but under ten times. Its antigen is still unknown. V was pared by 7 bases and J by 3 bases, with 9 bases between. There are 12 residues in the CDR3. From germline, CDR1 is SGHTA and CDR2 FQGNSA. This entry belongs to a study of cytomegalovirus exposure and HLA in healthy donors. Findings of the study overall: One cluster of highly shared sequence variants probably arose as a sequencing artifact. Confirmation was obtained in vitro that a few CMV-associated chains are specific for CMV antigens. In a later analysis, at a false discovery rate of 0.05, under 20,000 TCR beta sequences matched HLA alleles.

The PCR ran on 60 Vbeta and 13 Jbeta primers. Profiling relied on immunoSEQ multiplex PCR, and the TCRdb table lists in-frame clones only, not all of them. The sample has around 99,000 clones, approximately 80% seen once. The receptor was isolated from a male donor in good health and CMV-seronegative. The chain employs TRBV7-2 and TRBJ1-2; D remains ambiguous. The sequencing input was PBMCs. In DNA form, the CDR3 reads TGTGCCAGCACCCGCGGGGACTATGGCTACACCTTC. Translation: CASTRGDYGYTF.